This T cell receptor (beta chain) was sequenced for a study of control samples from healthy donors and cancer patients (dated by TCRdb to the early 2020s). Receptor amplification or capture employed the immunoSEQ multiplex PCR assay. What TCRdb holds here is the immuneACCESS table cut down to in-frame rearrangements. Part of the clones is not present; checked against another copy, under half of the missing clones reflect an unresolved V gene, and the others are unexplained. For this sample the table gives approximately 90,000 clones, of which roughly nine tenths were detected only once. The ten top clones hold roughly 21% of the sample. After removal of 7 bases from V and 10 bases from J, the junction retains 7 bases not matched to a gene. Its CDR3 holds 13 amino acids, cysteine through phenylalanine. This entry keeps only the CDR3 DNA: 39 bases, framed from base 1. Turning to this clone: Which antigen it targets is not known. Qualities for individual bases were not recorded, and no much larger clone is one base off.

This clonotype was obtained from a man aged 25 to 45 in good health. Recombination joined TRBV12-3 or TRBV12-4 with TRBJ1-6; TRBD1 matches 7 bases in the middle. The sequencing sample was made of blood. The nucleotide sequence reads TGTGCCAGCACCCGACAGGGTGGGTCACCCCTCCACTTT. This translates into CASTRQGGSPLHF.